This T cell receptor beta chain was sequenced for a study of regulatory T cells in long-lasting Graves disease. The V end lost 1 base, the J end lost 0 bases, and 12 bases lay between the germline ends. Germline V gene sequence: CDR1 DFQATT, CDR2 SNEGSKA (reference sequence). The CDR3 has 15 amino acids. The study, taken as a whole, reports: In persistent patients, shared public clonotypes (approximately 3,000) outnumbered those in new patients (966).

Combining iRepertoire HTBI primers with Arm-PCR of CDR3 regions, the authors built TCR beta libraries. One entry per CDR3 protein, called by TCRdb with MiXCR from the multiplex PCR reads. The sample holds roughly 400,000 distinct CDR3 sequences, more than 20% seen once. The time point here: persistent/refractory GD, antithyroid drugs over 5 years with positive TRAb. Following extraction of RNA from PBMCs, that RNA was used to make the TCR library. In this sample, this clonotype turned up many times. Its antigen remains unknown. The chain employs TRBV20-1 and TRBJ2-5; no clear D gene. The sequence was obtained from a female donor with Graves disease. The starting material was peripheral blood mononuclear cells (PBMCs), obtained when the disease was refractory, from a patient treated with antithyroid drugs. The CDR3 nucleotides read TGCAGTGCTAGAGGGGATGGATGGTACCAAGAGACCCAGTACTTC. As protein: CSARGDGWYQETQYF.